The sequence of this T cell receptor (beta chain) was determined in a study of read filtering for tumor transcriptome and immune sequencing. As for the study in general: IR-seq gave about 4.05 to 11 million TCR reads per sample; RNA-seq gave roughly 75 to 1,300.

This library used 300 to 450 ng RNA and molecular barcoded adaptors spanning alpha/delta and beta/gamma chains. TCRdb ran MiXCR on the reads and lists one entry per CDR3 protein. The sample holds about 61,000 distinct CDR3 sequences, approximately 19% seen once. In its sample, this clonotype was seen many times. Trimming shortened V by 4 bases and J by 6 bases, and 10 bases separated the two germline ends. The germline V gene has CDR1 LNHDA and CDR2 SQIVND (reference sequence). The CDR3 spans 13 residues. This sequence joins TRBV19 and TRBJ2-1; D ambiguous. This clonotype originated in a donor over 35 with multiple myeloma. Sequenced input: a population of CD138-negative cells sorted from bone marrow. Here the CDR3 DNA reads TGTGCCAGTAGTAGAGCACCGGGCAATGAGCAGTTCTTC. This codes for CASSRAPGNEQFF.